The rows below give T cell receptor beta chains drawn from one sample of a study of cytomegalovirus exposure and HLA in healthy donors. Sequencing was performed with immunoSEQ multiplex PCR; in TCRdb, only in-frame clones are kept and a portion is missing. The sample shows under 90,000 clones, 75% to 85% of them seen only once. The sequenced material came from PBMCs. Receptors originate from a man aged 50-59 years in good health and CMV-seropositive. CDR3s include the opening cysteine and the closing phenylalanine or tryptophan. The D gene is left open where the match is weak. Clone size is not always given. Where it is, it says once, few, many or a class for expanded clones.

TRBD1,NA,TRBJ1-2,TRBV27,CASSLDSDRFYGYTF,TGTGCCAGCAGTTTAGATTCGGACAGGTTCTATGGCTACACCTTC
NA,NA,TRBJ2-1,TRBV30,CAWALSGETNEQFF,TGTGCCTGGGCCCTTTCCGGGGAGACTAATGAGCAGTTCTTC
NA,NA,TRBJ1-1,TRBV21-1,CASSKGRRPNTEAFF,TGTGCCAGCAGCAAAGGGCGGCGCCCGAACACTGAAGCTTTCTTT
NA,NA,TRBJ2-1,TRBV7-9,CASSPWTDYNEQFF,TGTGCCAGCAGCCCCTGGACAGATTACAATGAGCAGTTCTTC
NA,NA,TRBJ1-1,TRBV5-6,CASSLAVRNTEAFF,TGTGCCAGCAGCTTGGCCGTCAGGAACACTGAAGCTTTCTTT
NA,once,TRBJ1-2,TRBV19,CASSAANYGYTF,TGTGCCAGTAGCGCAGCTAACTATGGCTACACCTTC
TRBD2,NA,TRBJ2-3,TRBV4-2,CASSPQGGAGTDTQYF,TGTGCCAGCAGCCCCCAGGGTGGAGCGGGGACAGATACGCAGTATTTT
NA,NA,TRBJ1-1,TRBV5-8,CASSPQINTEAFF,TGTGCCAGCAGCCCACAGATTAACACTGAAGCTTTCTTT
TRBD2,NA,TRBJ2-1,TRBV9,CASSGLAGGNYNEQFF,TGTGCCAGCAGCGGACTAGCGGGAGGAAATTACAATGAGCAGTTCTTC
TRBD1,NA,TRBJ1-5,TRBV7-8,CASSSGTGDNQPQHF,TGTGCCAGCAGCTCCGGGACAGGTGACAATCAGCCCCAGCATTTT
NA,NA,TRBJ1-2,TRBV6-5,CASQLSTGSYGYTF,TGTGCCAGCCAACTATCTACAGGGTCCTATGGCTACACCTTC
NA,NA,TRBJ2-7,TRBV2,CAISGRGGPYEQYF,TGTGCCATCTCAGGGCGGGGAGGACCATACGAGCAGTACTTC
NA,few,TRBJ2-7,TRBV6-5,CASSGSGALEEQYF,TGTGCCAGCAGTGGGTCAGGGGCCCTGGAGGAGCAGTACTTC
TRBD2,NA,TRBJ2-4,TRBV18,CASSPEAGGGGIQYF,TGTGCCAGCTCACCAGAAGCGGGAGGGGGCGGCATTCAGTACTTC
NA,NA,TRBJ2-7,TRBV7-6,CASSLAAAGTLSSLGEQYF,TGTGCCAGCAGCTTAGCTGCGGCCGGGACTTTGAGCTCTCTGGGTGAGCAGTACTTC
NA,NA,TRBJ2-1,TRBV6-5,CASSYDAGSDNEQFF,TGTGCCAGCAGTTACGACGCCGGGAGCGACAATGAGCAGTTCTTC
TRBD1,NA,TRBJ2-7,TRBV2,CASITTGIYEQYF,TGTGCCAGCATTACGACAGGGATATACGAGCAGTACTTC
NA,few,TRBJ2-7,TRBV7-2,CASSWRGPWSYEQYF,TGTGCCAGCAGCTGGAGGGGGCCTTGGTCCTACGAGCAGTACTTC
NA,few,TRBJ2-7,TRBV30,CAWREGESVLYEQYF,TGTGCCTGGAGAGAGGGGGAGTCGGTGTTATACGAGCAGTACTTC
TRBD1,NA,TRBJ1-1,TRBV7-8,CASSLYGAGGNTEAFF,TGTGCCAGCAGCTTATATGGGGCAGGGGGCAACACTGAAGCTTTCTTT
NA,NA,TRBJ1-5,TRBV9,CASSAVNQPQHF,TGTGCCAGCAGCGCTGTTAATCAGCCCCAGCATTTT
NA,once,TRBJ2-5,TRBV2,CASSDGIRETQYF,TGTGCCAGCAGTGACGGGATAAGGGAGACCCAGTACTTC
TRBD2,NA,TRBJ2-2,TRBV7-9,CASSQRTSGIFTGELFF,TGTGCCAGCAGCCAAAGGACTAGCGGAATTTTCACCGGGGAGCTGTTTTTT
NA,once,TRBJ2-5,TRBV5-1,CASSSGMETQYF,TGCGCCAGCAGCTCAGGGATGGAGACCCAGTACTTC
NA,NA,TRBJ1-4,TRBV28,CASSPPSREKLFF,TGTGCCAGCAGTCCCCCTTCCCGGGAAAAACTATTTTTT
NA,NA,TRBJ2-4,TRBV5-1,CASSLWGPDRTKNIQYF,TGCGCCAGCAGCTTGTGGGGGCCCGACCGGACCAAAAACATTCAGTACTTC
TRBD2,NA,TRBJ2-7,TRBV9,CASSVGGLAGGRDYEQYF,TGTGCCAGCAGCGTAGGCGGGCTAGCGGGAGGTCGGGACTACGAGCAGTACTTC
TRBD2,NA,TRBJ2-5,TRBV15,CATSRGELAGGETQYF,TGTGCCACCAGCAGAGGGGAGCTAGCGGGCGGGGAGACCCAGTACTTC
TRBD1,NA,TRBJ2-3,TRBV27,CASSGTGSDTQYF,TGTGCCAGCAGTGGGACAGGGTCAGATACGCAGTATTTT
NA,few,TRBJ2-7,TRBV7-2,CASSLGTPYEQYF,TGTGCCAGCAGCCTTGGGACTCCCTACGAGCAGTACTTC
NA,NA,TRBJ2-2,TRBV12-5,CASGLGEGNTGELFF,TGTGCTAGTGGTTTGGGTGAGGGCAACACCGGGGAGCTGTTTTTT
TRBD1,NA,TRBJ1-6,TRBV30,CAWSTGQGSSPLHF,TGTGCCTGGAGTACCGGACAGGGTAGTTCACCCCTCCACTTT
NA,NA,TRBJ1-3,TRBV11-2,CASSYERSGNTIYF,TGTGCCAGCAGTTACGAGAGGTCTGGAAACACCATATATTTT
TRBD1,NA,TRBJ1-5,TRBV25-1,CASSEWGEGAVQPQHF,TGTGCCAGCAGTGAATGGGGCGAGGGGGCGGTTCAGCCCCAGCATTTT
NA,NA,TRBJ2-7,TRBV5-6,CASSLEAYYEQYF,TGTGCCAGCAGCTTGGAAGCGTACTACGAGCAGTACTTC
TRBD2,NA,TRBJ2-3,TRBV9,CASSAGTSGITDTQYF,TGTGCCAGCAGCGCCGGGACTAGCGGGATCACAGATACGCAGTATTTT
TRBD1,NA,TRBJ1-1,TRBV11-3,CASSQGQGADTEAFF,TGTGCCAGCAGCCAGGGACAGGGGGCGGACACTGAAGCTTTCTTT
NA,NA,TRBJ2-5,TRBV18,CASQITMYTNQETQYF,TGTGCCAGCCAAATCACCATGTACACGAACCAAGAGACCCAGTACTTC
TRBD2,NA,TRBJ2-2,TRBV5-1,CASSLGGLASNTGELFF,TGCGCCAGCAGCTTGGGGGGACTAGCATCGAACACCGGGGAGCTGTTTTTT
TRBD2,NA,TRBJ2-1,TRBV5-6,CASSLGGLADSVDEQFF,TGTGCCAGCAGCTTGGGTGGACTAGCGGATTCGGTGGATGAGCAGTTCTTC
NA,NA,TRBJ2-7,TRBV29-1,CSVLTGAIYEQYF,TGCAGCGTTTTAACGGGAGCGATCTACGAGCAGTACTTC
TRBD2,NA,TRBJ2-7,TRBV19,CASRGSGRYFNYEQYF,TGTGCCAGTAGGGGTAGCGGGAGGTATTTTAACTACGAGCAGTACTTC
NA,NA,TRBJ2-7,TRBV11-3,CASSERDRTTYEQYF,TGTGCCAGCAGCGAGCGGGACAGGACCACCTACGAGCAGTACTTC
TRBD1,NA,TRBJ2-6,TRBV14,CASSLWTGKSGANGLTF,TGTGCCAGCAGCCTCTGGACAGGGAAGTCTGGGGCCAACGGCCTGACTTTC
NA,NA,TRBJ1-1,TRBV25-1,CASIQHTEAFF,TGTGCCAGCATACAGCACACTGAAGCTTTCTTT